These 7 T cell receptor beta chains originate from one sample sequenced in a study of OX40 agonist ivuxolimab in advanced cancers. The repertoire was sequenced with immunoSEQ multiplex PCR; TCRdb's copy has only in-frame clones and lacks some. This sample yields about 94,000 clones, of which about nine tenths are seen a single time; about 0.29% belongs to the top ten. The source was CD4+ or CD8+ T cells sorted from blood, collected in a trial of the OX40 agonist ivuxolimab. The source is an adult with an advanced solid tumor such as melanoma, head and neck, liver or kidney cancer.

The rearrangement links TRBV7-6 to TRBJ1-5; TRBD1 aligns across 8 bases. Germline CDR1 is SGHVS and CDR2 is FNYEAQ. CDR3 size: 19 residues. J gave up 0 bases and V 1 base, and 11 bases lay outside the gene matches. Here the CDR3 reads CASSLDGGTGYLSNQPQHF. DNA for the CDR3: TGTGCCAGCAGCTTAGACGGAGGGACAGGCTACCTTAGCAATCAGCCCCAGCATTTT.

This chain links TRBV6-1 with TRBJ2-7, with D tentatively TRBD1 or TRBD2 (5 bases each). From germline, CDR1 is MNHNS and CDR2 SASEGT. Trimming shortened V by 8 bases and J by 7 bases, and 21 bases separated the two germline ends. The CDR3 contains 14 residues. The CDR3 DNA reads TGTGCCAGCCCATCGGGACCGACCGACTGGGAGCAGTACTTC. Amino acid sequence: CASPSGPTDWEQYF.

The chain employs TRBV6-1 and TRBJ1-2; D is undetermined. Germline V gene sequence: CDR1 MNHNS, CDR2 SASEGT. CDR3 length: 13 residues. V lost 2 bases to trimming and J lost 5 bases, with 9 bases between them. For the CDR3, the DNA is TGTGCCAGCAGTGAAATGACGGGTTATGGCTACACCTTC. Its translation is CASSEMTGYGYTF.

This sequence joins TRBV5-1 and TRBJ1-6; no reliable D call. The CDR3 contains 14 residues. V was cut by 0 bases and J by 7 bases, with 8 bases left in between. The V gene's germline CDR1 is SGHRS and CDR2 YFSETQ. Here the CDR3 reads CASSLVMGNSPLHF. As DNA, the CDR3 is TGCGCCAGCAGCTTGGTCATGGGGAATTCACCCCTCCACTTT.

The chain joins TRBV5-8 to TRBJ2-5, with TRBD2 identical over 10 bases. Germline CDR1 SGHTS, CDR2 YDEGEE. V gave up 0 bases and J gave up 9 bases; unmatched junction bases: 11. The CDR3 covers 16 residues. CDR3 amino acids: CASSLGPAGGTGAQYF. CDR3 nucleotide sequence: TGTGCCAGCAGCTTGGGGCCAGCGGGGGGGACCGGGGCCCAGTACTTC.

The chain recombines TRBV18 with TRBJ2-5; 8 bases are a match to TRBD1. The CDR3 spans 14 residues. The trim removed 4 bases at V and 5 bases at J, leaving 6 bases unmatched. The germline V gene has CDR1 KGHSH and CDR2 LQKENI. DNA for the CDR3: TGTGCCAGCTCACAGACAGGGGTGGTGGAGACCCAGTACTTC. Its protein is CASSQTGVVETQYF.

The genes are TRBV20-1 and TRBJ1-4; D gene ambiguous. The ends were cut back, 6 bases at V and 8 bases at J, with 10 bases in the middle. Germline V gene lookup returns CDR1 DFQATT and CDR2 SNEGSKA (reference sequence). The CDR3 covers 11 residues. This CDR3 reads CSARTAEKLFF. DNA of the CDR3: TGCAGTGCCCGAACAGCCGAAAAACTGTTTTTT.